The 21 T cell receptor beta chains presented below share a single source sample, sequenced in a study of blood T cell repertoires in COVID-19. The repertoire was sequenced with immunoSEQ multiplex PCR; TCRdb's copy has only in-frame clones and lacks some. The sample consists of 140,000 or so clones, under 85% of them appearing once. Source material: PBMCs or T cells enriched from blood (not recorded which). These receptors all come from a woman under 30 who had been exposed to COVID-19.

The chain joins TRBV3-1 (or the pseudogene TRBV3-2) to TRBJ1-1; 9 bases align to TRBD1. The V and J ends lost 4 bases and 0 bases, in that order; junction bases with no gene match: 6. Germline CDR1 LGHDT, CDR2 YNNKEL (reference sequence). This CDR3 comprises 16 residues. This CDR3 is CASSPRQGDMNTEAFF. In DNA form, the CDR3 reads TGTGCCAGCAGCCCCCGACAGGGGGACATGAACACTGAAGCTTTCTTT.

Here the CDR3 reads CASSQSPGHLYEQYF. In DNA form, the CDR3 reads TGCGCCAGCAGCCAATCACCGGGACACCTCTACGAGCAGTACTTC. The chain uses TRBV4-1 and TRBJ2-7; D possibly corresponds to TRBD1 (6 bases). The V gene's germline CDR1 is MGHRA and CDR2 YSYEKL. V gave up 2 bases and J gave up 3 bases, with 14 bases separating them. CDR3 length equals 15 residues.

The rearrangement joins TRBV11-1 to TRBJ2-1; 11 positions match TRBD2. Germline V gene sequence: CDR1 SGHAT, CDR2 FQDESV (reference sequence). This CDR3 has 15 residues. The ends lost 4 bases at V and 4 bases at J; junction bases unmatched: 3. The CDR3 sequence is CASSSTSGVYNEQFF. The CDR3 DNA reads TGTGCCAGCAGCTCGACTAGCGGGGTATACAATGAGCAGTTCTTC.

This chain joins TRBV27 and TRBJ1-4, with D maybe TRBD1 (6 bases). CDR1 is MNHEY and CDR2 is SMNVEV in the germline V gene (reference sequence). V was cut by 4 bases and J by 8 bases, with 20 bases left in between. The CDR3 is 16 residues long. As DNA, the CDR3 is TGTGCCAGCAGTTCCCCATCGACAGGAGGCCAAGAAAAACTGTTTTTT. Amino acids: CASSSPSTGGQEKLFF.

This chain connects TRBV4-3 to TRBJ1-2; TRBD1 agrees at 7 bases. The ends lost 2 bases at V and 7 bases at J; junction bases unmatched: 4. Germline values: CDR1 LGHNA, CDR2 YSLEER. This CDR3 comprises 13 residues. This chain's CDR3 is CASSQTNRGGYTF. Written as DNA, the CDR3 is TGCGCCAGCAGCCAAACTAACAGGGGTGGCTACACCTTC.

This sequence joins TRBV18 and TRBJ1-1; no reliable D call. V was cut by 6 bases and J by 5 bases, with 19 bases left in between. This CDR3 spans 15 amino acids. CDR1 KGHSH and CDR2 LQKENI come from the germline V gene. DNA of the CDR3: TGTGCCAGCTCTCGACTAGATGGATCTGAGACTGAAGCTTTCTTT. Its translation: CASSRLDGSETEAFF.

The chain recombines TRBV11-2 with TRBJ2-7; no firm D call. CDR3 length: 15 amino acids. Per the germline V gene, CDR1 is SGHAT and CDR2 is FQNNGV. Trimming left V 0 bases short and J 2 bases short, with 11 bases between. The CDR3 reads CASSLDPYITYEQYF. CDR3 sequence (DNA): TGTGCCAGCAGCTTAGATCCGTACATTACCTACGAGCAGTACTTC.

The J gene is TRBJ1-3, the V gene TRBV2; D is unclear. V gave up 4 bases and J gave up 2 bases, with 9 bases separating them. The CDR3 spans 14 residues. CDR1 and CDR2 (germline): SNHLY, FYNNEI. This chain's CDR3 is CASSADGAGNTIYF. CDR3 in DNA: TGTGCCAGCAGTGCCGACGGGGCTGGAAACACCATATATTTT.

The gene calls are TRBV6-1 and TRBJ2-5, with TRBD1 matching 8 bases. V shed 3 bases and J 4 bases; nucleotides not matched to a gene: 10. The CDR3 totals 16 residues. In germline, CDR1 is MNHNS, CDR2 SASEGT. Here the CDR3 reads CASSDPGQGWSETQYF. The CDR3 DNA is TGTGCCAGCAGTGACCCAGGACAGGGATGGTCAGAGACCCAGTACTTC.

The chain employs TRBV10-3 and TRBJ2-7; tentative D call: TRBD1 (5 bases). Trimming removed 4 bases from V and 7 bases from J, with 17 bases in between. The CDR3 contains 14 residues. CDR1 ENHRY and CDR2 SYGVKD come from the germline V gene. The CDR3 reads CAISGRQTPGEQYF. The CDR3 coding sequence is TGTGCCATCAGTGGCCGACAGACTCCTGGGGAGCAGTACTTC.

A few counts support this clone. This chain connects TRBV12-3 or TRBV12-4 to TRBJ1-4; unclear D gene. The CDR3 is 13 amino acids. V lost 6 bases and J 0 bases, leaving 5 bases between the germline ends. The CDR3 coding sequence is TGTGCCAGCAGCCTCTCAACTAATGAAAAACTGTTTTTT. Protein: CASSLSTNEKLFF.

The V call is TRBV28, the J call TRBJ1-2; D is ambiguous. The CDR3 runs 15 residues. Germline CDR1 reads MDHEN; CDR2 reads SYDVKM. Trimming pared 4 bases from V and 4 bases from J, leaving 16 bases between. The CDR3 nucleotides are TGTGCCAGCAGTTCGGCCGGACTGTACAGCTATGGCTACACCTTC. It is translated as CASSSAGLYSYGYTF.

This chain connects TRBV5-6 to TRBJ2-7, with 11 bases aligning to TRBD2. The ends lost 6 bases at V and 5 bases at J; junction bases unmatched: 16. The CDR3 spans 17 residues. Germline values: CDR1 SGHDT, CDR2 YYEEEE. Here the CDR3 reads CASTTRRASGRRNEQYF. DNA for the CDR3: TGTGCCAGCACCACCCGTCGCGCTAGCGGGAGGAGGAACGAGCAGTACTTC.

This rearrangement joins TRBV4-2 to TRBJ1-1, with a weak D call TRBD1 (5 bases). V lost 2 bases, J lost 5 bases, and 15 bases lay in between. Germline-derived CDR1 and CDR2 are LGHNA and YNFKEQ. The CDR3 extends over 15 amino acids. CDR3 nucleotides: TGTGCCAGCAGCCAACCCGGGCAGGGCAGAACTGAAGCTTTCTTT. Translating gives CASSQPGQGRTEAFF.

The CDR3 DNA sequence: TGTGCCAGCAGCCCAGGACAGGGGGCCCTTCCCTACGAGCAGTACTTC. Amino acid sequence: CASSPGQGALPYEQYF. This chain joins TRBV7-2 and TRBJ2-7, with 11 bases identical to TRBD1. Germline V gene sequence: CDR1 SGHTA, CDR2 FQGNSA. V dropped 5 bases and J dropped 2; count of bases not matched to a gene: 8. CDR3 size: 16 residues.

This clone showed up just once. The rearrangement joins TRBV29-1 to TRBJ1-1, with D hard to call. The V end was cut by 6 bases, the J end by 0 bases, with 8 bases between. Germline CDR1 and CDR2: SQVTM and ANQGSEA. This CDR3 contains 12 residues. The CDR3 bases are TGCAGCGTCTCGGGGATGAACACTGAAGCTTTCTTT. Protein sequence: CSVSGMNTEAFF.

This clone was observed a handful of times. This chain connects TRBV6-4 to TRBJ2-3; 10 bases align to TRBD2. With V trimmed by 2 bases and J by 7 bases, 6 bases remained unmatched. This CDR3 has 15 amino acids. CDR1 is MRHNA, CDR2 SNTAGT, per germline. The CDR3 nucleotides read TGTGCCAGCAGTGACCCTAGCGGGAGTTCGAATACGCAGTATTTT. Translated, it gives CASSDPSGSSNTQYF.

This clone was seen just once. The J gene is TRBJ2-7, the V gene TRBV21-1; the table gives TRBD2 as D, unverified against the DNA. TRBV21-1 is a listed pseudogene. The CDR3 contains 14 residues. CDR3 in DNA: TGTGCCCCCACCTGGAGCGGGTACTCCTACGAGCAGTACTTC. The encoded protein is CAPTWSGYSYEQYF.

In its sample, this clone was seen a few times. J is TRBJ1-5 and V is TRBV5-1; TRBD1 agrees at 7 bases. The CDR3 has 14 residues. The junction had 6 bases not matched to a gene; V was cut back by 2 bases and J by 7 bases. Germline assignment: CDR1 SGHRS and CDR2 YFSETQ. CDR3 loop: CASSFTGDGQPQHF. The CDR3 bases are TGCGCCAGCAGCTTCACAGGGGACGGGCAGCCCCAGCATTTT.

The gene calls are TRBV6-6 and TRBJ1-2, with 7 bases aligning to TRBD1. The V gene's germline CDR1 is MNHNY and CDR2 SVGAGI (reference sequence). J lost 4 bases, V lost 4 bases, and 12 bases had no gene match. The length of the CDR3 is 16 residues. CDR3 sequence reads: CASSSPLTGPTYGYTF. The CDR3 DNA sequence: TGTGCCAGCAGTTCACCTTTGACAGGGCCGACCTATGGCTACACCTTC.

The chain has TRBV29-1 and TRBJ2-3, with D uncertain. CDR1 and CDR2 from the germline V gene are SQVTM and ANQGSEA. Trimming removed 3 bases at V and 4 bases at J, with 8 bases between. CDR3 length: 12 amino acids. DNA of the CDR3: TGCAGCGTTGATATATATTCAGATACGCAGTATTTT. Amino acids: CSVDIYSDTQYF.